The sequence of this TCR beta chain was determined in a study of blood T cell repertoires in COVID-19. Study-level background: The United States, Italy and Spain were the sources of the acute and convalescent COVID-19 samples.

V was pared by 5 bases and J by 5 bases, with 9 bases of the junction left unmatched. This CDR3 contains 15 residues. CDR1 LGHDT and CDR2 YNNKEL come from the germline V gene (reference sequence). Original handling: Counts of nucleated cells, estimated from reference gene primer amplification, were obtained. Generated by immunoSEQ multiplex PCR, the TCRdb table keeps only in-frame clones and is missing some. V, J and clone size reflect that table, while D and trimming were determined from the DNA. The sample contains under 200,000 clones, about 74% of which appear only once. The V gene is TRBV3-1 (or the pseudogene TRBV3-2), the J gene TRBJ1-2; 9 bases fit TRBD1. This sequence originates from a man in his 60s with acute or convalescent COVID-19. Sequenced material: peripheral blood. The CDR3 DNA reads TGTGCCAGCAGCTACTCCGGGACAGGGACTTATGGCTACACCTTC. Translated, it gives CASSYSGTGTYGYTF.